The subject of this entry is one TCR beta chain. The assay was immunoSEQ multiplex PCR, and TCRdb's table has in-frame clones only and misses some. The sample records under 400,000 clones, 90% being singletons. The CDR3 covers 11 residues. V was pared by 4 bases and J by 10 bases, with 3 bases of the junction left unmatched. This sample was taken from a study of blood T cell repertoires in COVID-19. Study-level background: Samples representing acute and convalescent COVID-19 were sourced from the United States, Italy and Spain. T cells, B-cell-depleted T cells, or PBMCs supplied cDNA or gDNA.

The chain uses TRBV12-3 or TRBV12-4 and TRBJ1-1; TRBD1 matches at 7 bases. Sequenced: peripheral blood. This clonotype was obtained from a woman in her twenties or thirties with COVID-19, enrolled during active disease. For the CDR3, the DNA is TGTGCCAGCAGTTGGGGGACAGTAGCTTTCTTT. Translated: CASSWGTVAFF.